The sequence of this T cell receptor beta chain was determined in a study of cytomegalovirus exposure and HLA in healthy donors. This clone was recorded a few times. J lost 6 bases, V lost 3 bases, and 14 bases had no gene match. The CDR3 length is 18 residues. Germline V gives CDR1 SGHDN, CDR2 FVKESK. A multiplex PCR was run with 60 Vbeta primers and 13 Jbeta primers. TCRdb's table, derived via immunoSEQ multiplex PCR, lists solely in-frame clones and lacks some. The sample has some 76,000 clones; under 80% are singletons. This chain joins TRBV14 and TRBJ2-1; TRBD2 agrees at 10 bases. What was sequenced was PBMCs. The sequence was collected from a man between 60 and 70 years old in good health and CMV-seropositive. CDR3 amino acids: CASSQAGLAETRVNEQFF. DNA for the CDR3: TGTGCCAGCAGCCAGGCAGGACTAGCGGAAACACGGGTCAATGAGCAGTTCTTC.